This TCR beta chain stems from a study of T cells in Graves' hyperthyroidism and ophthalmopathy. Amplification yielded TCR beta CDR3 regions, with RNA transcripts as the source. The HTBI primer set drove a first-round RT-PCR of the TCR CDR3. In TCRdb, the multiplex PCR reads were re-called with MiXCR into one record per CDR3 protein. This sample has about 640,000 distinct CDR3 sequences; around 21% occur once, and the top ten carry 34%. Germline loops: CDR1 SNHLY, CDR2 FYNNEI. CDR3 length equals 18 residues. V shed 6 bases and J 2 bases; nucleotides not matched to a gene: 12. The table lists this clonotype with a few counts.

Sequences were obtained from blood. The chain carries TRBV2 and TRBJ2-2; 10 positions match TRBD2. This clonotype originated in a man in his thirties or forties with Graves' ophthalmopathy. The chain's CDR3 is CASRELEREGRNTGELFF. CDR3 coding DNA: TGTGCCAGCAGAGAGTTAGAGCGGGAGGGCCGAAACACCGGGGAGCTGTTTTTT.